These 17 T cell receptor beta chains originate from one sample sequenced in a study of PD-1 blockade in mismatch repair-deficient tumors. Using immunoSEQ multiplex PCR, the repertoire was profiled, and TCRdb retains in-frame clones only, with some absent. The table lists around 18,000 clones, roughly 84% of them singletons, with about 1.5% in the top ten. Source: PBMCs, taken less than 25 weeks after starting pembrolizumab. The receptors derive from an adult with mismatch repair-deficient cancer.

The rearrangement joins TRBV4-1 to TRBJ2-1, with a tentative D call TRBD1 (6 bases). CDR1 is MGHRA and CDR2 is YSYEKL in the germline V gene. The CDR3 loop spans 17 amino acids. Trimming removed 0 bases at V and 3 bases at J, with 15 bases between. The CDR3 DNA reads TGCGCCAGCAGCCAAGATCTATACAGGGTCGTCTACAATGAGCAGTTCTTC. This translates into CASSQDLYRVVYNEQFF.

The chain uses TRBV18 and TRBJ2-2; 14 nucleotides line up with TRBD2. The germline V gene has CDR1 KGHSH and CDR2 LQKENI. V was clipped by 5 bases and J by 4 bases; unmatched bases: 9. The CDR3 is 18 residues long. Here the CDR3 reads CASSGLAGGEGSTGELFF. Here the CDR3 DNA reads TGTGCCAGCTCAGGACTAGCGGGAGGCGAAGGTAGCACCGGGGAGCTGTTTTTT.

The genes are TRBV11-2 and TRBJ2-7, with TRBD1 matching 7 bases. Per the germline V gene, CDR1 is SGHAT and CDR2 is FQNNGV. Trimming took 6 bases from V and 2 from J; bases not matched to a gene: 10. The CDR3 length is 15 residues. CDR3 sequence: CASRRPGQLTYEQYF. In DNA, the CDR3 is TGTGCCAGCAGGCGGCCGGGACAGCTCACCTACGAGCAGTACTTC.

This clone was picked up one time. V gene TRBV10-3 combines with J gene TRBJ2-5; D not certain. Trimming took off 10 bases at V and 5 bases at J, with 11 bases between the two ends. Germline V gives CDR1 ENHRY, CDR2 SYGVKD. The CDR3 contains 11 residues. CDR3 nucleotide sequence: TGTGCCACGTCAACTCTGGAGACCCAGTACTTC. Its protein is CATSTLETQYF.

The chain joins TRBV9 to TRBJ2-1, with 7 bases that match TRBD1. This CDR3 spans 11 amino acids. V lost 4 bases, J lost 12 bases, and 4 bases stayed unmatched. In germline, CDR1 is SGDLS, CDR2 YYNGEE. CDR3 sequence reads: CASSSQGLQFF. The CDR3 region has the DNA TGTGCCAGCAGCTCACAGGGGCTGCAGTTCTTC.

This rearrangement joins TRBV19 to TRBJ1-5; perhaps TRBD1 as D (6 bases). The V and J ends lost 6 bases and 7 bases respectively, with 19 bases between them. The germline CDR1 and CDR2 sequences are LNHDA and SQIVND (reference sequence). The CDR3 spans 15 residues. The CDR3 DNA is TGTGCCAGTAGATCGACAGGTCCGAACGGGCAGCCCCAGCATTTT. As protein: CASRSTGPNGQPQHF.

A remark on this clone: This sample also contains other DNA sequences that code for the same CDR3. V and J are TRBV5-1 and TRBJ2-5; D might be TRBD2 (5 bases). V shed 4 bases and J shed 2 bases, with 9 bases lying between them. Germline assignment: CDR1 SGHRS and CDR2 YFSETQ. CDR3 length: 13 amino acids. Here the CDR3 reads CASSRGGQETQYF. CDR3 nucleotide sequence: TGCGCCAGCAGCCGCGGCGGGCAAGAGACCCAGTACTTC. The whole variable domain, remainder taken from reference TRBV5-1 and TRBJ2-5, is KAGVTQTPRYLIKTRGQQVTLSCSPISGHRSVSWYQQTPGQGLQFLFEYFSETQRNKGNFPGRFSGRQFSNSRSEMNVSTLELGDSALYLCASSRGGQETQYFGPGTRLLVL.

The genes are TRBV25-1 and TRBJ2-2; TRBD1 might be the D (6 bases). This CDR3 has 17 residues. V was cut by 5 bases and J by 0 bases, with 16 bases left in between. Germline CDR1 and CDR2: MGHDK and SYGVNS. CDR3 region: CASSLGTSGSNTGELFF. CDR3 bases: TGTGCCAGCAGTCTCGGGACATCCGGATCGAACACCGGGGAGCTGTTTTTT.

The chain carries TRBV27 and TRBJ2-3; D is possibly TRBD2 (7 bases). Trimming took 5 bases from V and 2 from J, leaving 14 bases between them. CDR3 size: 15 residues. Looked up from germline, CDR1 is MNHEY and CDR2 is SMNVEV (reference sequence). CDR3 region: CASSPHRGATDTQYF. CDR3 coding DNA: TGTGCCAGCAGTCCCCACCGGGGGGCCACAGATACGCAGTATTTT.

The chain has TRBV7-9 and TRBJ1-1; 9 bases line up with TRBD1. The CDR3 length is 16 residues. The junction had 10 bases not matched to a gene; V was cut back by 5 bases and J by 3 bases. The germline gives CDR1 SEHNR, CDR2 FQNEAQ (reference sequence). The CDR3 loop reads CASSPGTGSWDTEAFF. CDR3 bases: TGTGCCAGCAGCCCGGGGACAGGGAGTTGGGACACTGAAGCTTTCTTT.

The genes are TRBV27 and TRBJ2-2, with D unclear. CDR1 MNHEY and CDR2 SMNVEV come from the germline V gene (reference sequence). Trimming took 5 bases from V and 2 from J, leaving 12 bases between them. The CDR3 sequence is 15 residues long. The CDR3 region has the DNA TGTGCCAGCAGTCCCCTGACACATAACACCGGGGAGCTGTTTTTT. Protein: CASSPLTHNTGELFF.

V gene TRBV6-5 combines with J gene TRBJ1-5; TRBD1 agrees at 7 bases. Germline assignment: CDR1 MNHEY and CDR2 SVGAGI. The CDR3 loop spans 15 amino acids. Trimming took 7 bases from V and 0 from J; bases not matched to a gene: 6. The CDR3 bases are TGTGCCAGCATCGGAGACAGGGCTAGCAATCAGCCCCAGCATTTT. It yields the protein CASIGDRASNQPQHF.

The gene calls are TRBV6-1 and TRBJ1-2, with 10 bases lining up with TRBD1. The CDR3 is 15 residues long. J lost 2 bases, V lost 1 base, and 1 base had no gene match. CDR1 is MNHNS and CDR2 is SASEGT in the germline V gene. The DNA of the CDR3 is TGTGCCAGCAGTGAAGTGACAGGGGGCAACTATGGCTACACCTTC. Its translation is CASSEVTGGNYGYTF.

The rearrangement joins TRBV28 to TRBJ2-1; D unresolved. The CDR3 sequence is 14 residues long. Germline V gene data show CDR1 as MDHEN and CDR2 as SYDVKM. V dropped 7 bases and J dropped 0 bases, with 10 bases sitting between them. The CDR3 DNA sequence: TGTGCCAGCACCCACTCAAGCTCCTACAATGAGCAGTTCTTC. It translates to CASTHSSSYNEQFF.

This clone was counted once. This sequence joins TRBV5-1 and TRBJ2-1, with 12 bases that match TRBD2. Per the germline V gene, CDR1 is SGHRS and CDR2 is YFSETQ. This CDR3 comprises 16 residues. Trimming cost V 4 bases and J 0 bases; bases outside gene matches: 2. CDR3 sequence (DNA): TGCGCCAGCAGCCAGACTAGCGGGAGCTCCTACAATGAGCAGTTCTTC. It yields the protein CASSQTSGSSYNEQFF. The full variable domain, in which reference TRBV5-1 and TRBJ2-1 provide the parts outside the CDR3, is KAGVTQTPRYLIKTRGQQVTLSCSPISGHRSVSWYQQTPGQGLQFLFEYFSETQRNKGNFPGRFSGRQFSNSRSEMNVSTLELGDSALYLCASSQTSGSSYNEQFFGPGTRLTVL.

The V gene is TRBV14, the J gene TRBJ1-2; tentatively, D is TRBD1 (5 bases). The V end lost 0 bases, the J end lost 8 bases, and 16 bases lay between the germline ends. The CDR3 totals 15 residues. Germline V gene data show CDR1 as SGHDN and CDR2 as FVKESK. CDR3 amino acids: CASSQDPGVARGYTF. The CDR3 nucleotides are TGTGCCAGCAGCCAAGACCCGGGGGTCGCCCGGGGCTACACCTTC.

The chain carries TRBV6-5 and TRBJ1-1; D may be TRBD1 (6 bases). The CDR3 runs 14 residues. V gave up 6 bases and J gave up 4 bases, with 15 bases separating them. Germline V lookup: CDR1 MNHEY, CDR2 SVGAGI. CDR3 nucleotides: TGTGCCAGCAGGATTTACAGGGAGGGCACTGAAGCTTTCTTT. Protein sequence: CASRIYREGTEAFF.